The 22 T cell receptor beta chains below come from one sample, sequenced in a study of cytomegalovirus exposure and HLA in healthy donors. The PCR contained 60 Vbeta and 13 Jbeta primers. Assay used: immunoSEQ multiplex PCR; TCRdb lists only in-frame clones, some missing. Seen here are 55,000 to 65,000 clones, roughly 80% observed once, and the top ten hold 3.9%. The source material was PBMCs. Source of these receptors: a woman aged 40 to 50 in good health and CMV-seronegative.

The chain links TRBV5-4 to TRBJ2-1; no reliable D call. The germline CDR1 and CDR2 sequences are SGHNT and YYREEE (reference sequence). This CDR3 has 15 amino acids. Deletions cut 0 bases from V and 6 bases from J, with 13 bases between. The CDR3 DNA sequence: TGTGCCAGCAGCTTGGGTGTGGGCCCCTCCAATGAGCAGTTCTTC. It codes for CASSLGVGPSNEQFF.

The V and J genes are TRBV28 and TRBJ2-1; 11 positions match TRBD2. The germline V gene has CDR1 MDHEN and CDR2 SYDVKM. This CDR3 has 16 residues. J gave up 7 bases and V 4 bases, and 9 bases lay outside the gene matches. In DNA, the CDR3 is TGTGCCAGCAGTTCACCCACTAGCGGGAGTAGAAATGAGCAGTTCTTC. As protein: CASSSPTSGSRNEQFF.

This clone appeared once. J is TRBJ2-5 and V is TRBV6-1, with 12 bases that match TRBD2. Unmatched junction bases numbered 13, after V lost 3 bases and J lost 5 bases. The CDR3 is made up of 18 amino acids. Germline assignment: CDR1 MNHNS and CDR2 SASEGT. CDR3 sequence: CASSDGRGLAGIRETQYF. The DNA for the CDR3 is TGTGCCAGCAGTGACGGGAGGGGACTAGCGGGCATCAGGGAGACCCAGTACTTC.

This clone was observed a few times. The CDR3 reads CASSVGLAGRRYNEQFF. CDR3 sequence (DNA): TGTGCCAGCAGCGTAGGACTAGCGGGTCGACGCTACAATGAGCAGTTCTTC. The chain employs TRBV9 and TRBJ2-1, with TRBD2 matching over 10 bases. CDR3 length: 17 residues. V gave up 0 bases and J gave up 3 bases; unmatched junction bases: 6. Germline CDR1 SGDLS, CDR2 YYNGEE.

The V gene is TRBV29-1, the J gene TRBJ2-1, with D perhaps matching TRBD2 (5 bases). The V gene's germline CDR1 is SQVTM and CDR2 ANQGSEA. Trimming left V 2 bases short and J 4 bases short, with 15 bases between. The CDR3 is 15 amino acids. CDR3 sequence reads: CSVEPNGNSYNEQFF. The CDR3 coding sequence is TGCAGCGTTGAACCGAACGGGAATTCGTACAATGAGCAGTTCTTC.

The V and J genes are TRBV6-1 and TRBJ1-3, with 8 bases identical to TRBD1. This CDR3 contains 15 residues. The germline gives CDR1 MNHNS, CDR2 SASEGT. The trim removed 5 bases at V and 2 bases at J, leaving 5 bases unmatched. CDR3 residues: CASSRQGAAGNTIYF. The CDR3 DNA sequence: TGTGCCAGCAGTAGGCAGGGGGCGGCTGGAAACACCATATATTTT.

The rearrangement joins TRBV6-1 to TRBJ1-3; TRBD1 matches 7 bases. Per germline, CDR1 MNHNS and CDR2 SASEGT. The junction had 5 bases not matched to a gene; V was cut back by 6 bases and J by 0 bases. The CDR3 runs to 15 residues. CDR3: CASSRTGSSGNTIYF. The CDR3 DNA reads TGTGCCAGCAGCAGGACAGGAAGCTCTGGAAACACCATATATTTT.

The V gene is TRBV9, the J gene TRBJ2-7; 7 nucleotides agree with TRBD1. This CDR3 is 14 amino acids long. The ends lost 3 bases at V and 2 bases at J; junction bases unmatched: 5. Germline V gene sequence: CDR1 SGDLS, CDR2 YYNGEE. This chain's CDR3 is CASSEGAQTYEQYF. The CDR3 DNA reads TGTGCCAGCAGCGAGGGGGCCCAAACCTACGAGCAGTACTTC.

CDR3 region: CSVEDLSGRNEQFF. In DNA form, the CDR3 reads TGCAGCGTTGAAGATCTGAGCGGGAGGAATGAGCAGTTCTTC. This rearrangement joins TRBV29-1 to TRBJ2-1, with 9 bases lining up with TRBD2. Germline CDR1 and CDR2: SQVTM and ANQGSEA. V dropped 0 bases and J dropped 7; count of bases not matched to a gene: 4. The CDR3 spans 14 residues.

This clone was seen just once. The rearrangement joins TRBV29-1 to TRBJ2-3, with TRBD2 matching 11 bases. The J segment lost 0 bases and the V segment lost 7 bases, leaving 15 bases of the junction unmatched. This CDR3 contains 18 residues. The germline CDR1 and CDR2 sequences are SQVTM and ANQGSEA. The CDR3 loop reads CSALGLAGGSISTDTQYF. CDR3 bases: TGCAGCGCCCTGGGGTTAGCGGGAGGGTCCATTAGCACAGATACGCAGTATTTT.

The CDR3 region is CASSQPITGAGELFF. DNA of the CDR3: TGCGCCAGCAGCCAACCAATAACAGGGGCCGGGGAGCTGTTTTTT. The chain carries TRBV4-1 and TRBJ2-2, with 7 bases that match TRBD1. V gave up 2 bases and J gave up 6 bases; unmatched junction bases: 6. The CDR3 contains 15 residues. CDR1 and CDR2 from the germline V gene are MGHRA and YSYEKL.

The chain joins TRBV19 to TRBJ1-4; D ambiguous. Trimming took off 3 bases at V and 0 bases at J, with 5 bases between the two ends. The CDR3 is 14 residues long. The germline CDR1 and CDR2 sequences are LNHDA and SQIVND (reference sequence). The CDR3 DNA follows: TGTGCCAGTAGTATTACAGCAACTAATGAAAAACTGTTTTTT. As protein: CASSITATNEKLFF.

This clone was seen a single time. V and J are TRBV6-5 and TRBJ1-2; 8 bases line up with TRBD1. The CDR3 has 11 residues. Per germline, CDR1 MNHEY and CDR2 SVGAGI. V was clipped by 5 bases and J by 8 bases; unmatched bases: 1. The CDR3 spells CASSTGGGYTF. The CDR3 bases are TGTGCCAGCAGTACAGGGGGGGGCTACACCTTC.

This clone was observed a handful of times. The chain links TRBV25-1 to TRBJ2-3, with D unclear. Germline-derived CDR1 and CDR2 are MGHDK and SYGVNS. V lost 4 bases and J lost 2, with 4 bases in between. The CDR3 extends over 12 amino acids. The CDR3 coding sequence is TGTGCCAGCAGTGCGTCCACAGATACGCAGTATTTT. Its protein product is CASSASTDTQYF.

The chain links TRBV4-2 to TRBJ2-7; D possibly corresponds to TRBD2 (6 bases). The germline V and J ends were trimmed by 1 base and 0 bases, with 13 bases remaining between them. The length of the CDR3 is 16 residues. CDR1 and CDR2 (germline): LGHNA, YNFKEQ. In DNA, the CDR3 is TGTGCCAGCAGCCAAGTACGGGACTCGAACTCCTACGAGCAGTACTTC. Its protein is CASSQVRDSNSYEQYF.

This chain joins TRBV28 and TRBJ2-7, with 7 bases aligning to TRBD1. V was clipped by 6 bases and J by 10 bases; unmatched bases: 9. CDR3 length equals 12 residues. Germline CDR1 is MDHEN and CDR2 is SYDVKM. CDR3 DNA sequence: TGTGCCAGCAGACGCCCGGGACAGAATCAGTACTTC. Residues: CASRRPGQNQYF.

Concerning this clone: One end of the junction is discordant with germline, which a read error may explain. The rearrangement uses TRBV7-9 and TRBJ2-5; 9 bases fit TRBD1. The length of the CDR3 is 15 residues. Looked up from germline, CDR1 is SEHNR and CDR2 is FQNEAQ (reference sequence). The CDR3: CSSSQTGGSQETQYF. The CDR3 DNA sequence: TGTTCCAGCAGCCAGACAGGGGGTAGCCAAGAGACCCAGTACTTC.

The V gene is TRBV7-8, the J gene TRBJ2-7, with 10 bases that match TRBD2. The CDR3 extends over 16 amino acids. Germline values: CDR1 SGHVS, CDR2 FQNEAQ. V gave up 5 bases and J gave up 0 bases; unmatched junction bases: 7. The CDR3 coding sequence is TGTGCCAGCAGCACCTCCCGGACTAGCGGCTCCTACGAGCAGTACTTC. Amino acid sequence: CASSTSRTSGSYEQYF.

This clone was seen a handful of times. This rearrangement joins TRBV4-1 to TRBJ2-7; 12 bases line up with TRBD1. V gave up 5 bases and J gave up 1 base; unmatched junction bases: 6. CDR1 and CDR2 from the germline V gene are MGHRA and YSYEKL. CDR3 length: 16 residues. CDR3 protein: CASSRGTGGISYEQYF. CDR3 in DNA: TGCGCCAGCAGCAGGGGGACAGGGGGCATTTCCTACGAGCAGTACTTC.

The V and J genes are TRBV13 and TRBJ2-7; 12 bases match TRBD2. The V and J ends lost 3 bases and 0 bases, in that order; junction bases with no gene match: 6. The CDR3 runs 17 residues. Germline CDR1 and CDR2: PRHDT and FYEKMQ (reference sequence). The CDR3 nucleotides are TGTGCCAGCAGCTTTACCCTAGCGGGGGGGAGCTCCTACGAGCAGTACTTC. Its translation: CASSFTLAGGSSYEQYF. The full variable domain, with the rest looked up from reference TRBV13 and TRBJ2-7, is AAGVIQSPRHLIKEKRETATLKCYPIPRHDTVYWYQQGPGQDPQFLISFYEKMQSDKGSIPDRFSAQQFSDYHSELNMSSLELGDSALYFCASSFTLAGGSSYEQYFGPGTRLTVT.

This chain links TRBV15 with TRBJ2-1; D is possibly TRBD2 (5 bases). Germline V lookup: CDR1 LNHNV, CDR2 YYDKDF (reference sequence). The V and J ends lost 1 base and 6 bases respectively, with 10 bases between them. The CDR3 covers 14 residues. The CDR3 protein is CATSRGTSANEQFF. The CDR3 coding sequence is TGTGCCACCAGCAGAGGGACTTCCGCCAATGAGCAGTTCTTC.

Worth noting for this clone: Other nucleotide sequences in the sample specify the same CDR3. The rearrangement joins TRBV5-4 to TRBJ1-1; tentatively, D is TRBD1 (6 bases). Germline CDR1 and CDR2: SGHNT and YYREEE (reference sequence). The CDR3 totals 14 residues. V lost 4 bases, J lost 7 bases, and 17 bases lay in between. DNA for the CDR3: TGTGCCAGCAGCCCAGGACAGCGGGAGGGTGAAGCTTTCTTT. This translates into CASSPGQREGEAFF.